This T cell receptor (beta chain) is from a study of CD8+ T cells in alopecia areata. In regard to this clone: Its specificity is not known.

Treatment: oral pan-JAK inhibitor, 5-10 mg twice daily. Study results and limitations: In scalp and blood during tofacitinib, many expanded lesional clones persisted. Lesional scalp displayed greater clonality than normal scalp, most notably in alopecia totalis/universalis.

Extraction and reverse transcription of RNA yielded cDNA as the sequencing template. The table came from immunoSEQ multiplex PCR; TCRdb's copy has only in-frame clones and leaves some out. The data show around 180,000 clones, around three fifths seen once. This TCR was sampled from a human donor with alopecia areata. The starting material was CD4+ T cells sorted from blood, obtained at week 24, from a patient treated with tofacitinib.

The CDR3 loop is CASSGPDNEKLFF. The CDR3 coding sequence is TGTGCCAGCAGTGGCCCAGATAATGAAAAACTGTTTTTT. The J gene is TRBJ1-4, the V gene TRBV2; D remains unclear. V dropped 4 bases and J dropped 4 bases, with 7 bases sitting between them. Germline lookup yields CDR1 SNHLY and CDR2 FYNNEI. The length of the CDR3 is 13 residues.